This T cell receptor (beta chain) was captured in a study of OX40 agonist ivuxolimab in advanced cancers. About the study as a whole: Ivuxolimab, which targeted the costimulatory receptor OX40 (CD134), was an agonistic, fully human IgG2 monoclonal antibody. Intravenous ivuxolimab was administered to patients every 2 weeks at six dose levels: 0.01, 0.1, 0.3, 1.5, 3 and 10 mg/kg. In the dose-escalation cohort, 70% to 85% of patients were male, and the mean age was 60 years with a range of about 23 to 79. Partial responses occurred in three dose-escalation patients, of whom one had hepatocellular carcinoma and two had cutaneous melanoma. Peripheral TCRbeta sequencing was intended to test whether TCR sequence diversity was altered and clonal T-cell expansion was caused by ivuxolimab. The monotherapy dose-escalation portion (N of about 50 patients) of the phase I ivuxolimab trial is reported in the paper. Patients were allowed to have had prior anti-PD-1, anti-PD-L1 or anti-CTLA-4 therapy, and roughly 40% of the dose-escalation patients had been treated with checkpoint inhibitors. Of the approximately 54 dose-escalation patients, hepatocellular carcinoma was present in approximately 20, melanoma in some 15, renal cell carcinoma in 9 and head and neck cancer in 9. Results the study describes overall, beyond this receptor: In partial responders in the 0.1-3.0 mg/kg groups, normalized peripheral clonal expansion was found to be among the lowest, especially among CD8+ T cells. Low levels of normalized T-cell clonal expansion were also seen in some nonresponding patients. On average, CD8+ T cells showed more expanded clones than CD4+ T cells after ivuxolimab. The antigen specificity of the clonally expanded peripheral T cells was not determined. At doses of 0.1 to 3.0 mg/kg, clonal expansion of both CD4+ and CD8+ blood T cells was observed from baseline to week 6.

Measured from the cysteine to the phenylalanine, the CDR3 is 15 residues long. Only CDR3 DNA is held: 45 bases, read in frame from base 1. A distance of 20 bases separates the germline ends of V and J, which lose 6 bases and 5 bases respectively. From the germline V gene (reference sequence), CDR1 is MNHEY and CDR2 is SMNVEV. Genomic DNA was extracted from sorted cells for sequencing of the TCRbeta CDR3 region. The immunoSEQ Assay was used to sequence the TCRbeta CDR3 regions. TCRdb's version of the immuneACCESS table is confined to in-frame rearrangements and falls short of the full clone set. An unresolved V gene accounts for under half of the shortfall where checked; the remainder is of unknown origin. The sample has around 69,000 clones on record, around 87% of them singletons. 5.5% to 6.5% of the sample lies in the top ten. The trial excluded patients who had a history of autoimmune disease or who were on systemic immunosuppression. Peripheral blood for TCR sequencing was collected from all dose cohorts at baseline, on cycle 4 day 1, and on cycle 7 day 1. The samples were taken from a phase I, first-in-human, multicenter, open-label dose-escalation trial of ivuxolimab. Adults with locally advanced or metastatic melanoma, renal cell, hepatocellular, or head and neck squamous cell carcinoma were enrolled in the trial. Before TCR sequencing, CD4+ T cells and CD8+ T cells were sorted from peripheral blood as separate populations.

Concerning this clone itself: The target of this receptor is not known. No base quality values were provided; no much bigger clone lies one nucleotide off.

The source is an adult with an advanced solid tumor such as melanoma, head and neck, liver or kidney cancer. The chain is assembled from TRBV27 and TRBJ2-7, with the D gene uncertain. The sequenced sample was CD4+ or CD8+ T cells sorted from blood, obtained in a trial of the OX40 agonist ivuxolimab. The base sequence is TGTGCCAGCAGCCCTTCCCCCGGAAATAGGGACGAGCAGTACTTC. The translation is CASSPSPGNRDEQYF.